These 29 T cell receptor beta chains originate from one sample sequenced in a study of blood T cell repertoires in COVID-19. Using immunoSEQ multiplex PCR, the repertoire was profiled, and TCRdb retains in-frame clones only, with some absent. The data show about 340,000 clones, less than 90% seen once. Sequences were obtained from peripheral blood. These receptors came from a woman aged 60-75 years with COVID-19, enrolled during active disease.

V is TRBV7-6 and J is TRBJ1-1; possible D gene TRBD1, 6 bases. CDR1 SGHVS and CDR2 FNYEAQ come from the germline V gene. The CDR3 has 15 residues. Trimming left V 5 bases short and J 4 bases short, with 17 bases between. CDR3 amino acids: CASSDLQGGGTEAFF. CDR3 coding DNA: TGTGCCAGCAGCGATTTACAGGGAGGGGGCACTGAAGCTTTCTTT.

The chain employs TRBV13 and TRBJ2-7; TRBD2 matches 8 bases. CDR1 and CDR2 from the germline V gene are PRHDT and FYEKMQ (reference sequence). V lost 5 bases to trimming and J lost 0 bases; unmatched junction nucleotides: 3. This CDR3 is 14 amino acids long. CDR3: CASSPGTSSYEQYF. CDR3 in DNA: TGTGCCAGCAGCCCGGGGACTAGCTCCTACGAGCAGTACTTC.

This chain connects TRBV5-1 to TRBJ2-1; 14 bases align to TRBD2. The CDR3 contains 15 residues. V was clipped by 4 bases and J by 8 bases; unmatched bases: 5. Per germline, CDR1 SGHRS and CDR2 YFSETQ. As DNA, the CDR3 is TGCGCCAGCAGCCGACTAGCGGGGGGGCAGGATGAGCAGTTCTTC. It specifies CASSRLAGGQDEQFF.

This chain joins TRBV7-2 and TRBJ1-5; 7 bases map to TRBD1. The CDR3 has 15 amino acids. Unmatched junction bases numbered 12, after V lost 4 bases and J lost 9 bases. Germline V gene data show CDR1 as SGHTA and CDR2 as FQGNSA. The CDR3 spells CASSWDYRGIGPQHF. The CDR3 region has the DNA TGTGCCAGCAGCTGGGATTACAGGGGTATAGGGCCCCAGCATTTT.

V and J are TRBV27 and TRBJ2-7, with TRBD1 matching 10 bases. The V and J ends lost 5 bases and 3 bases, in that order; junction bases with no gene match: 4. Germline CDR1 and CDR2: MNHEY and SMNVEV (reference sequence). The CDR3 is 14 amino acids. This chain's CDR3 is CASSTGTGVYEQYF. The CDR3 nucleotides read TGTGCCAGCAGTACCGGGACAGGGGTCTACGAGCAGTACTTC.

This clone occurred once. The CDR3 loop is CASSVSTFYNEQFF. For the CDR3, the DNA is TGCGCCAGCAGTGTAAGTACTTTCTACAATGAGCAGTTCTTC. The chain employs TRBV10-2 and TRBJ2-1; D remains ambiguous. This CDR3 comprises 14 residues. Germline V CDR1 and CDR2: WSHSY, SAAADI. V lost 4 bases to trimming and J lost 3 bases, with 10 bases between them.

This clone appeared a few times. The chain couples TRBV3-1 (or the pseudogene TRBV3-2) to TRBJ2-2; weak D call: TRBD1 (7 bases). CDR1 and CDR2 from the germline V gene are LGHDT and YNNKEL (reference sequence). The CDR3 is 13 amino acids. Trimming pared 8 bases from V and 5 bases from J, leaving 12 bases between. CDR3 DNA sequence: TGTGCCAGCTACAGGGGAGGAACCGGGGAGCTGTTTTTT. Translating it yields CASYRGGTGELFF.

The chain has TRBV18 and TRBJ1-2, with D perhaps TRBD1 (6 bases). Per germline, CDR1 KGHSH and CDR2 LQKENI. The V end was cut by 2 bases, the J end by 4 bases, with 11 bases between. CDR3 length equals 14 residues. For the CDR3, the DNA is TGTGCCAGCTCACCAGGGGTCAGGGGCTATGGCTACACCTTC. Its protein product is CASSPGVRGYGYTF.

Points on this clone: The junction and the germline gene differ at one end; a read error may be behind it. The chain links TRBV15 to TRBJ1-2; D is perhaps TRBD1 (5 bases). There are 13 residues in the CDR3. From germline, CDR1 is LNHNV and CDR2 YYDKDF (reference sequence). DNA of the CDR3: TGTGCCACCAGCGGAGACAGTAACTATGGCTACACCTTC. As protein: CATSGDSNYGYTF. Full variable domain (rest looked up from reference TRBV15 and TRBJ1-2): DAMVIQNPRYQVTQFGKPVTLSCSQTLNHNVMYWYQQKSSQAPKLLFHYYDKDFNNEADTPDNFQSRRPNTSFCFLDIRSPGLGDTAMYLCATSGDSNYGYTFGSGTRLTVV.

The V call is TRBV6-2 or TRBV6-3, the J call TRBJ1-5; 7 bases agree with TRBD1. The CDR3 runs to 20 residues. CDR1 is MNHEY, CDR2 SVGEGT, per germline. The V and J ends lost 0 bases and 1 base, in that order; junction bases with no gene match: 15. The CDR3 nucleotides read TGTGCCAGCAGTTACTCCATACAATCACAGGGGTTGGAGAGCAATCAGCCCCAGCATTTT. This sequence encodes CASSYSIQSQGLESNQPQHF.

The chain joins TRBV19 to TRBJ2-2; weak D call: TRBD1 (6 bases). The CDR3 totals 15 residues. V lost 10 bases and J lost 3, with 18 bases in between. Per the germline V gene, CDR1 is LNHDA and CDR2 is SQIVND (reference sequence). CDR3 residues: CATSPGDLHTGELFF. CDR3 sequence (DNA): TGTGCCACCTCCCCAGGGGACCTCCACACCGGGGAGCTGTTTTTT.

This clone was observed many times. The rearrangement joins TRBV4-3 to TRBJ2-7; 9 bases agree with TRBD1. This CDR3 is 16 amino acids long. Per germline, CDR1 LGHNA and CDR2 YSLEER. V lost 5 bases and J lost 1; bases outside the gene matches: 9. The CDR3 here is CASSADRGSSSYEQYF. For the CDR3, the DNA is TGCGCCAGCAGCGCGGACAGGGGCTCCTCGTCCTACGAGCAGTACTTC.

The chain joins TRBV9 to TRBJ2-3, with 10 bases aligning to TRBD2. V lost 0 bases to trimming and J lost 4 bases; unmatched junction nucleotides: 8. This CDR3 spans 17 amino acids. Per the germline V gene, CDR1 is SGDLS and CDR2 is YYNGEE. The CDR3 nucleotides read TGTGCCAGCAGCGTAGCGTCTCGACTAGCGGGTGCAGATACGCAGTATTTT. Its protein is CASSVASRLAGADTQYF.

The chain employs TRBV7-8 and TRBJ1-1; the D gene is possibly TRBD1 (5 bases). Germline CDR1 is SGHVS and CDR2 is FQNEAQ. V gave up 5 bases and J gave up 0 bases, with 16 bases separating them. The CDR3 runs 16 residues. The CDR3 DNA reads as TGTGCCAGCAGCCAAGGAAAGGGGCGATTGAACACTGAAGCTTTCTTT. The encoded protein is CASSQGKGRLNTEAFF.

The chain carries TRBV10-1 and TRBJ1-1; weak D call: TRBD1 (5 bases). The CDR3 contains 13 residues. Germline V gene lookup returns CDR1 WNHNN and CDR2 SYGVQD (reference sequence). V lost 8 bases and J lost 4, with 14 bases in between. Here the CDR3 DNA reads TGCGCCAGCTCCGTTGGGGGGGTCACTGAAGCTTTCTTT. Translating it yields CASSVGGVTEAFF.

The rearrangement joins TRBV5-1 to TRBJ1-3, with D tentatively TRBD1 (5 bases). Trimming cost V 0 bases and J 2 bases, with 9 bases left between them. This CDR3 has 15 residues. Germline values: CDR1 SGHRS, CDR2 YFSETQ. CDR3 sequence: CASSLAGGAGNTIYF. As DNA, the CDR3 is TGCGCCAGCAGCTTGGCCGGGGGGGCTGGAAACACCATATATTTT.

The J gene is TRBJ1-1, the V gene TRBV27, with D tentatively TRBD1 (6 bases). Germline CDR1 reads MNHEY; CDR2 reads SMNVEV (reference sequence). The CDR3 is 12 residues long. V lost 6 bases and J lost 6, with 11 bases in between. CDR3: CASSLQGSEAFF. The CDR3 region has the DNA TGTGCCAGCAGCCTACAGGGCTCTGAAGCTTTCTTT.

In its sample, this clone was seen a few times. The rearrangement joins TRBV6-5 to TRBJ1-2, with TRBD1 as a possible D gene (5 bases). Trimming stripped 9 bases from V and 5 bases from J, with 19 bases between. CDR3 length: 14 amino acids. Per the germline V gene, CDR1 is MNHEY and CDR2 is SVGAGI. Written as DNA, the CDR3 is TGTGCCAGTAGACGCGGCAGGGAGGCGTATGGCTACACCTTC. The encoded protein is CASRRGREAYGYTF.

This chain uses TRBV6-5 with TRBJ1-1, with D perhaps TRBD1 (6 bases). The length of the CDR3 is 16 residues. V was clipped by 0 bases and J by 7 bases, with 18 bases between them. Germline V gene sequence: CDR1 MNHEY, CDR2 SVGAGI. As DNA, the CDR3 is TGTGCCAGCAGTTACTCGGCGGGGGCGACTTGGGATGAAGCTTTCTTT. Translation gives CASSYSAGATWDEAFF.

This rearrangement joins TRBV30 to TRBJ1-1; D gene uncertain. CDR1 GTSNPN and CDR2 SVGIG come from the germline V gene (reference sequence). Trimming cost V 3 bases and J 4 bases, with 15 bases left between them. The CDR3 runs 14 residues. DNA of the CDR3: TGTGCCTGGAGGTCGGGATTGCTTGGCACTGAAGCTTTCTTT. It specifies CAWRSGLLGTEAFF.

The chain couples TRBV7-3 to TRBJ2-1; TRBD2 aligns across 8 bases. Trimming cost V 4 bases and J 8 bases; bases outside gene matches: 4. The germline gives CDR1 SGHTA, CDR2 FQGTGA. The CDR3 covers 13 residues. In nucleotides, the CDR3 is TGTGCCAGCAGCTCGGCGGGGGGATATGAGCAGTTCTTC. Translated: CASSSAGGYEQFF.

A single count supports this clone. This chain links TRBV11-3 with TRBJ1-2, with D possibly being TRBD1 (5 bases). V gave up 0 bases and J gave up 8 bases, with 10 bases separating them. This CDR3 comprises 13 residues. Per germline, CDR1 SGHNT and CDR2 YENEEA. DNA for the CDR3: TGTGCCAGCAGCTTAGACCGGGGGTACGGCTACACCTTC. It is translated as CASSLDRGYGYTF.

The chain is built from TRBV9 and TRBJ2-3, with 11 bases identical to TRBD2. V shed 0 bases, J shed 10 bases, and the junction held 10 bases outside the gene matches. Germline V gives CDR1 SGDLS, CDR2 YYNGEE. The length of the CDR3 is 16 residues. Written as DNA, the CDR3 is TGTGCCAGCAGCGTAGGTGTGATCCTAGCGGGGGGAGCGCAGTATTTT. The encoded protein is CASSVGVILAGGAQYF.

This clone appeared once. V gene TRBV27 combines with J gene TRBJ1-2; 8 bases are a match to TRBD1. CDR3 length: 13 amino acids. Germline-derived CDR1 and CDR2 are MNHEY and SMNVEV (reference sequence). V lost 6 bases to trimming and J lost 8 bases; unmatched junction nucleotides: 8. CDR3 in amino acids: CASSHWTGSGYTF. The CDR3 region has the DNA TGTGCCAGCAGCCACTGGACAGGGAGCGGCTACACCTTC.

This rearrangement joins TRBV19 to TRBJ1-5, with 8 bases matching TRBD1. The V segment lost 10 bases and the J segment 2 bases; nucleotides outside the gene matches: 10. Germline-derived CDR1 and CDR2 are LNHDA and SQIVND (reference sequence). The CDR3 runs 15 residues. The CDR3 here is CATDPTGVGNQPQHF. The CDR3 DNA follows: TGTGCCACCGACCCGACAGGGGTGGGCAATCAGCCCCAGCATTTT.

The chain uses TRBV27 and TRBJ1-5; D call uncertain. Trimming removed 5 bases from V and 0 bases from J, with 20 bases in between. CDR3 size: 18 residues. CDR1 is MNHEY and CDR2 is SMNVEV in the germline V gene (reference sequence). The CDR3 reads CASSPGPWQINSNQPQHF. The CDR3 DNA sequence: TGTGCCAGCAGTCCAGGCCCTTGGCAAATTAATAGCAATCAGCCCCAGCATTTT.

The V gene is TRBV6-2 or TRBV6-3, the J gene TRBJ2-3; TRBD2 matches 8 bases. The germline CDR1 and CDR2 sequences are MNHEY and SVGEGT. J gave up 5 bases and V 2 bases, and 6 bases lay outside the gene matches. This CDR3 is 15 amino acids long. CDR3 DNA: TGTGCCAGCAGTTACGGGACTAGTTCAAGAGATACGCAGTATTTT. Encoded protein: CASSYGTSSRDTQYF.

The J gene is TRBJ1-2, the V gene TRBV5-6; 8 nucleotides align to TRBD1. The J segment lost 8 bases and the V segment lost 4 bases, leaving 7 bases of the junction unmatched. The germline gives CDR1 SGHDT, CDR2 YYEEEE. This CDR3 has 13 residues. The DNA for the CDR3 is TGTGCCAGCAGCACCGACAGGGGAGGAGGCTACACCTTC. It translates to CASSTDRGGGYTF.

The rearrangement links TRBV9 to TRBJ2-7; 10 bases align to TRBD1. Trimming cost V 3 bases and J 6 bases; bases outside gene matches: 3. From germline, CDR1 is SGDLS and CDR2 YYNGEE. CDR3 length: 13 amino acids. DNA for the CDR3: TGTGCCAGCAGCGGACAGGGGGCGGGCGAGCAGTACTTC. Protein product: CASSGQGAGEQYF.